The clone carrying this TCR beta chain occurred many times. The antigen is undetermined. This specimen belongs to a study of blood T cells in healthy people across ages. General study points: The long-lived group displayed more naive CD4+ cells, plus higher diversity, than the aged donors did.

Next came a second PCR, run for about 7 to 12 cycles, which used a sample-barcoded 5' primer along with a J-beta primer mix. In TCRdb, the 5' RACE reads were re-called with MiXCR into one record per CDR3 protein. The sample carries approximately 800,000 distinct CDR3 sequences, 55% to 70% recorded once. Looked up from germline, CDR1 is MGHRA and CDR2 is YSYEKL. The CDR3 is 14 amino acids. Trimming took 2 bases from V and 9 from J, leaving 14 bases between them. The V gene is TRBV4-1, the J gene TRBJ2-1; D gene uncertain. The TCR comes from a man aged 25 to 40 in good health. The sequenced sample was blood. The CDR3 spells CASSQYVRGSEQFF. CDR3 nucleotide sequence: TGCGCCAGCAGCCAATATGTCAGAGGCAGTGAGCAGTTCTTC.